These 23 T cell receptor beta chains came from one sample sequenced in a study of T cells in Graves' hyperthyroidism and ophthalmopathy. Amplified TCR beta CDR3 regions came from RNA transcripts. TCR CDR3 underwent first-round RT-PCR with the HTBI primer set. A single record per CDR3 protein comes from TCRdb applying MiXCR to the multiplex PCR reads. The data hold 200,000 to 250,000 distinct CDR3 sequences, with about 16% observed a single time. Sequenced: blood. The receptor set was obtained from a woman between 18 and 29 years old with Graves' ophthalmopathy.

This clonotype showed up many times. Written as DNA, the CDR3 is TGCAGCGTTGAGGGACTAGCTAAGGGAGCAGATACGCAGTATTTT. This codes for CSVEGLAKGADTQYF. V gene TRBV29-1 combines with J gene TRBJ2-3; 9 bases match TRBD2. The CDR3 covers 15 residues. The V and J ends lost 3 bases and 4 bases, in that order; junction bases with no gene match: 8. Germline values: CDR1 SQVTM, CDR2 ANQGSEA.

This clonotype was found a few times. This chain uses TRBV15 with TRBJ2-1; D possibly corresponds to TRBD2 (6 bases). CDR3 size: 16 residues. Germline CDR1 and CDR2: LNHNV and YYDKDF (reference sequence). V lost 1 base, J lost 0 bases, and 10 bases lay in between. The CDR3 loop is CATSRAGSSSYNEQFF. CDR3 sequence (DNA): TGTGCCACCAGCAGAGCCGGGAGCAGCTCCTACAATGAGCAGTTCTTC.

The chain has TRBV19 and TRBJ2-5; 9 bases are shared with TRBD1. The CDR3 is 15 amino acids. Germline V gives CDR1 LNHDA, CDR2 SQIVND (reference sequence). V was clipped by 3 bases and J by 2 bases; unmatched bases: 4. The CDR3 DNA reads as TGTGCCAGTAGTATTCTCGGGACAGGGCAAGAGACCCAGTACTTC. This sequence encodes CASSILGTGQETQYF.

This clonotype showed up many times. The DNA of the CDR3 is TGTGCCAGCAGCGTCCGTTGGGCCACAGATACGCAGTATTTT. It translates to CASSVRWATDTQYF. The chain joins TRBV6-2 or TRBV6-3 to TRBJ2-3, with D uncertain. The CDR3 sequence is 14 residues long. The V and J ends lost 6 bases and 2 bases respectively, with 12 bases between them. Germline-derived CDR1 and CDR2 are MNHEY and SVGEGT.

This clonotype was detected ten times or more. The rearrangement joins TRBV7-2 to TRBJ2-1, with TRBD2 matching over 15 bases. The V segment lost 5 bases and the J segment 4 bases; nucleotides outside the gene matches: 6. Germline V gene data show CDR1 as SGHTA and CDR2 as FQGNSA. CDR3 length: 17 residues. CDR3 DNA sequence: TGTGCCAGCAGCCAGACCGGGACTAGCGGGAGGTACAATGAGCAGTTCTTC. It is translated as CASSQTGTSGRYNEQFF.

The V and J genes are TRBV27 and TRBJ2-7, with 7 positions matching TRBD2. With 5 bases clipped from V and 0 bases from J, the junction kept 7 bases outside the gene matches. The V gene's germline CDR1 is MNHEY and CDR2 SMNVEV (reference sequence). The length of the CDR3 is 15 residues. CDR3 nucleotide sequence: TGTGCCAGCAGTGGAACGGGGGGTTCCTCCTACGAGCAGTACTTC. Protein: CASSGTGGSSYEQYF.

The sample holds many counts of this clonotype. The CDR3 region is CASSPTHDGYTEAFF. DNA for the CDR3: TGTGCCAGCAGCCCCACTCACGACGGGTACACTGAAGCTTTCTTT. The chain carries TRBV28 and TRBJ1-1; D is uncertain. Germline loops: CDR1 MDHEN, CDR2 SYDVKM. The length of the CDR3 is 15 residues. Trimming removed 6 bases at V and 3 bases at J, with 17 bases between.

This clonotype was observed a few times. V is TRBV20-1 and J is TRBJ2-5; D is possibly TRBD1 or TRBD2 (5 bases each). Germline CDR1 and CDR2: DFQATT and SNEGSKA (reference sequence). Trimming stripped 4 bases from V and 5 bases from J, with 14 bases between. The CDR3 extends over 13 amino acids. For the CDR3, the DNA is TGCAGTGCTACCCGGGACGCCAGGGAGACCCAGTACTTC. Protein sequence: CSATRDARETQYF.

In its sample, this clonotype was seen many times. The CDR3 spells CASSTRGSGGNEQFF. CDR3 nucleotides: TGTGCCAGTAGTACAAGGGGGTCGGGAGGGAATGAGCAGTTCTTC. The J gene is TRBJ2-1, the V gene TRBV19, with 8 positions matching TRBD2. Looked up from germline, CDR1 is LNHDA and CDR2 is SQIVND (reference sequence). J was trimmed by 7 bases and V by 4 bases; bases with no gene match: 9. The CDR3 covers 15 residues.

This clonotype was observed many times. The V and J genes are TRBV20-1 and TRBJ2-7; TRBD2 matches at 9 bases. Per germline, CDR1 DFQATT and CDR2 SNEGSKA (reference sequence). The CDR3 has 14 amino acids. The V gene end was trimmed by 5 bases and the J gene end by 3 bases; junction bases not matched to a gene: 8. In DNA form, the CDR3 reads TGCAGTGCTGGGGGAGGTAGCGGGGGCTACGAGCAGTACTTC. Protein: CSAGGGSGGYEQYF.

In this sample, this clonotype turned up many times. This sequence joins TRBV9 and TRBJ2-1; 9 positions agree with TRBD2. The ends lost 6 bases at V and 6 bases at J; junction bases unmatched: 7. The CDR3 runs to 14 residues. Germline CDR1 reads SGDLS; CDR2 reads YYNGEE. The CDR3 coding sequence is TGTGCCAGCACCCCGGGCGGGAGGGTCAATGAGCAGTTCTTC. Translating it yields CASTPGGRVNEQFF.

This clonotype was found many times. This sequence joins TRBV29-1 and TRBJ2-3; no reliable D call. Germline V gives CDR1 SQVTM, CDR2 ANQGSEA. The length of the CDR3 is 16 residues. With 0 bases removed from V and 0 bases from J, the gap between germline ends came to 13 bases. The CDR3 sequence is CSVEDGRQSSTDTQYF. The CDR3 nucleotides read TGCAGCGTTGAAGACGGAAGACAATCTAGCACAGATACGCAGTATTTT.

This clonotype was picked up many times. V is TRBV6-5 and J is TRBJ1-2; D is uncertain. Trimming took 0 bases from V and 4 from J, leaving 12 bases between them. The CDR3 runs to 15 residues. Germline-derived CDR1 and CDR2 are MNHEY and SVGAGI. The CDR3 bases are TGTGCCAGCAGTTACTCCCTGCCCGGAAGCTATGGCTACACCTTC. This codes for CASSYSLPGSYGYTF.

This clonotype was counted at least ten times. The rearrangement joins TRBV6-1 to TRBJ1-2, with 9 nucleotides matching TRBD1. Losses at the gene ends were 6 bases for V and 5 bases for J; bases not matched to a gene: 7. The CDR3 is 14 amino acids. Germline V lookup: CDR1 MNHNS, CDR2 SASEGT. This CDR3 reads CASRQGTGLYGYTF. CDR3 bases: TGTGCCAGCAGACAAGGGACAGGGCTATATGGCTACACCTTC.

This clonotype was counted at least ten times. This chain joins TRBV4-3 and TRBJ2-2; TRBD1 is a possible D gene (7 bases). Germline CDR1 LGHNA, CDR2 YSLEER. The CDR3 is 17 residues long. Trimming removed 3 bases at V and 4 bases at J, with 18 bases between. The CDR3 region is CASSQGWRQGGTGELFF. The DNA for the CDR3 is TGCGCCAGCAGCCAGGGATGGCGCCAGGGGGGCACCGGGGAGCTGTTTTTT.

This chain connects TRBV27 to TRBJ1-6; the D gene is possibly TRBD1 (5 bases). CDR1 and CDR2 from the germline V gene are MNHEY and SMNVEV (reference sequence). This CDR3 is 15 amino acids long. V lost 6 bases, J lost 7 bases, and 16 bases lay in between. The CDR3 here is CASRGTGGWNSPLHF. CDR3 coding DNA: TGTGCCAGCAGAGGGACCGGGGGTTGGAATTCACCCCTCCACTTT.

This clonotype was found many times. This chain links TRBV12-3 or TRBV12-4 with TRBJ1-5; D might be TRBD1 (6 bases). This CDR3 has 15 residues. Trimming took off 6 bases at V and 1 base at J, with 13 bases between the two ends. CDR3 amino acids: CASSHRGGSNQPQHF. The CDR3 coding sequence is TGTGCCAGCAGCCATAGGGGGGGCAGCAATCAGCCCCAGCATTTT.

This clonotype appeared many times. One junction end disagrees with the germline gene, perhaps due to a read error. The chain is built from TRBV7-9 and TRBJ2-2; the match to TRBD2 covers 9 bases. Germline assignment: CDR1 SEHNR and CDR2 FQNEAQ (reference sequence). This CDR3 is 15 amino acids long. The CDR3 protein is CASSQASGNAGELFF. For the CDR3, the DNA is TGTGCCAGCAGCCAGGCTAGCGGGAACGCCGGGGAGCTGTTTTTT.

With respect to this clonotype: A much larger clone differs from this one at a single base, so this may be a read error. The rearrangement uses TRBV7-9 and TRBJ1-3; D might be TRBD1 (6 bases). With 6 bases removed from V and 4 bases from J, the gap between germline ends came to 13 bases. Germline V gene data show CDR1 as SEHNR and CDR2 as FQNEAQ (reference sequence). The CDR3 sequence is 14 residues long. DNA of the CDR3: TGTGCCAGCAGGCAACAGGGCCCGGGAAACACCATATATTTT. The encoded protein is CASRQQGPGNTIYF. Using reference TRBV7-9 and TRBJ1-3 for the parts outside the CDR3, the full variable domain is DTGVSQNPRHKITKRGQNVTFRCDPISEHNRLYWYRQTLGQGPEFLTYFQNEAQLEKSRLLSDRFSAERPKGSFSTLEIQRTEQGDSAMYLCASRQQGPGNTIYFGEGSWLTVV.

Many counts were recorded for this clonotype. Written as DNA, the CDR3 is TGTGCCAGCAGTTATGGGACTAGCGCCTACTACGAGCAGTACTTC. It translates to CASSYGTSAYYEQYF. The chain links TRBV6-2 or TRBV6-3 to TRBJ2-7; 10 bases match TRBD2. This CDR3 is 15 amino acids long. CDR1 MNHEY and CDR2 SVGEGT come from the germline V gene. V was pared by 3 bases and J by 3 bases, with 5 bases of the junction left unmatched.

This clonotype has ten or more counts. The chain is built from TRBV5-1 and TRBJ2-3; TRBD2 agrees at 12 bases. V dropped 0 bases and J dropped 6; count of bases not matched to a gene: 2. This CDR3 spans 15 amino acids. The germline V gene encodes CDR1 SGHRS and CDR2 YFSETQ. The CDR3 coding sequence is TGCGCCAGCAGCTTGGCCGGGACTAGCGGGGATACGCAGTATTTT. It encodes CASSLAGTSGDTQYF.

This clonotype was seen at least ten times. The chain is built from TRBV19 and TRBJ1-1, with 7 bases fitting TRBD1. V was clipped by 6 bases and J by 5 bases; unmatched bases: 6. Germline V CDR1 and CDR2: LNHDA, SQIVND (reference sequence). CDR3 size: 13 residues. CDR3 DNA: TGTGCCAGTAGCCAGACAGGGCGAACTGAAGCTTTCTTT. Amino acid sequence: CASSQTGRTEAFF.

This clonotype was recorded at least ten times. The CDR3 nucleotides are TGTGCCAGCAGTTATCGCGGATCTAAGGAGACCCAGTACTTC. Residues: CASSYRGSKETQYF. The chain couples TRBV6-1 to TRBJ2-5; D gene ambiguous. CDR1 and CDR2 from the germline V gene are MNHNS and SASEGT. The CDR3 runs 14 residues. V was trimmed by 5 bases and J by 5 bases, leaving 15 bases between them.